The table lists the clone carrying this TCR beta chain with a few counts. As yet, its antigen is unknown. Stability of Graves' hyperthyroidism was defined as absent ophthalmopathy progression within 18 months. It was uncontrolled infection, other autoimmune disease, pregnancy or lactation that excluded patients. Germline CDR1 SQVTM, CDR2 ANQGSEA. The CDR3 has 14 residues. V lost 4 bases and J lost 4, with 16 bases in between. Authors of the study amplified TCR beta CDR3 regions from RNA transcripts. First-round RT-PCR of the TCR CDR3 relied on the HTBI primer set. MiXCR, applied by TCRdb to the multiplex PCR reads, yields one record per CDR3 protein. The repertoire holds approximately 370,000 distinct CDR3 sequences, with more than 13% as singletons. This sample is part of a study of T cells in Graves' hyperthyroidism and ophthalmopathy. The study, taken as a whole, reports: Stable hyperthyroidism and ophthalmopathy were separated using 13 V-J signatures.

The source of this sequence is a woman aged 25 to 39 with Graves' hyperthyroidism. The sequencing sample was made of blood. V gene TRBV29-1 combines with J gene TRBJ1-2, with D tentatively TRBD1 (5 bases). This CDR3 reads CSVGGGSSSYGYTF. The CDR3 bases are TGCAGCGTTGGGGGGGGGAGTTCCTCCTATGGCTACACCTTC. Full variable domain (missing parts from reference TRBV29-1 and TRBJ1-2): SAVISQKPSRDICQRGTSLTIQCQVDSQVTMMFWYRQQPGQSLTLIATANQGSEATYESGFVIDKFPISRPNLTFSTLTVSNMSPEDSSIYLCSVGGGSSSYGYTFGSGTRLTVV.